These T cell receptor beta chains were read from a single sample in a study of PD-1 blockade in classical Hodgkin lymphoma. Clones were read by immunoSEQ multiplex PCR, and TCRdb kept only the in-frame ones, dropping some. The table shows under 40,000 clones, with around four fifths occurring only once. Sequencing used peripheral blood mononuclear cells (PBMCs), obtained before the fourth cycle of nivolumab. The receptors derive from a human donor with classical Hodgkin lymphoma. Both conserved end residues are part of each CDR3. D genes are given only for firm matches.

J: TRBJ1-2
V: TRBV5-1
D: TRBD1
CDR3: CASSLGDRGLGGYTF

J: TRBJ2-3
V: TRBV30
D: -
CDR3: CAWSSGSLSTDTQYF

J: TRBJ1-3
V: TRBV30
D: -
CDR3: CAWRDTASSGNTIYF

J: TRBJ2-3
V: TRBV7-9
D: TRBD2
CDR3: CASSWGGDTDTQYF

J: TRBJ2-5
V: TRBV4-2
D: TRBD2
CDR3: CASSQDPGELAGGVYF

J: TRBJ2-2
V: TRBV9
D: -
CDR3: CASATGNRDTGELFF

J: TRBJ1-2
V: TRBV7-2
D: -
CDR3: CASSLAFSGLPGYTF

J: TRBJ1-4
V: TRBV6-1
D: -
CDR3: CASSGGVGGRANEKLFF

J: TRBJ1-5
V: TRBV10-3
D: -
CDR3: CAISEGDQPQHF

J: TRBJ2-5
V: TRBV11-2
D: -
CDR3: CASSLGVQETQYF

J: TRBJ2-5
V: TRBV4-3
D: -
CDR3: CASSQDQGGWETQYF

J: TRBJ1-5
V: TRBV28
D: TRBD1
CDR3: CASTMTGGQPQHF

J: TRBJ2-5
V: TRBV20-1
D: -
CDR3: CSARPEETQYF

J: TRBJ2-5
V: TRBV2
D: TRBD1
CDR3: CASSEDPPDRRLETQYF

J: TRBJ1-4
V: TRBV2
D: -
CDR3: CASSDRYNEKLFF

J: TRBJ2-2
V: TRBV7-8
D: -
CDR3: CAFHDTGELFF

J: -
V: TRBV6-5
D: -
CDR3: CASSYMNEQYF

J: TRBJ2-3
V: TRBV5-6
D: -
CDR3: CASSPGTYSSTDTQYF

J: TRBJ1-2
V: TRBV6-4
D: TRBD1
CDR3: CASSEKVGQLYGYTF

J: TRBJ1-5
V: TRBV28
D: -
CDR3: CASSFLGENQPQHF

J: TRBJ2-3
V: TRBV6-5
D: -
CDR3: CASSYSLALREDTQYF

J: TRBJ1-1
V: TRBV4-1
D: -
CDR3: CASSQEPGLSTFF

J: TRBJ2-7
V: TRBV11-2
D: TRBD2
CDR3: CASSLDPGEGYEQYF

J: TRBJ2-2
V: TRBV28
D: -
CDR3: CASSTSGRENAMATGELFF

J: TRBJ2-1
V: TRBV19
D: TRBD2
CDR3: CASKGLSYNEQFF

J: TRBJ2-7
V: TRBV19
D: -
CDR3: CASRSGHSSYEQYF

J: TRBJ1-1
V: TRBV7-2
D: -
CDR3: CASSQEEGFEAFF